One and the same sample provided the 27 T cell receptor beta chains below, sequenced in a study of blood T cell repertoires in COVID-19. Profiled with immunoSEQ multiplex PCR; TCRdb holds only in-frame clones, not every one. The sample carries some 260,000 clones, approximately 86% recorded once. The sample was peripheral blood. The receptor source for this set is a woman of 80 years or more with active or convalescent COVID-19.

This chain links TRBV7-9 with TRBJ2-2, with 8 bases aligning to TRBD2. CDR3 length: 18 residues. CDR1 and CDR2 from the germline V gene are SEHNR and FQNEAQ (reference sequence). V lost 0 bases, J lost 8 bases, and 14 bases stayed unmatched. CDR3 protein: CASSLALGLAGPLGELFF. As DNA, the CDR3 is TGTGCCAGCAGCTTAGCGCTCGGGCTAGCGGGCCCATTAGGGGAGCTGTTTTTT.

This chain uses TRBV11-1 with TRBJ2-5, with 7 nucleotides matching TRBD2. Germline V CDR1 and CDR2: SGHAT, FQDESV (reference sequence). The CDR3 runs to 13 residues. The V segment lost 4 bases and the J segment 5 bases; nucleotides outside the gene matches: 4. The CDR3 sequence: CASSSGLVETQYF. CDR3 in DNA: TGTGCCAGCAGCTCCGGACTAGTTGAGACCCAGTACTTC. Together with reference TRBV11-1 and TRBJ2-5, the CDR3 gives the full variable domain: EAEVAQSPRYKITEKSQAVAFWCDPISGHATLYWYRQILGQGPELLVQFQDESVVDDSQLPKDRFSAERLKGVDSTLKIQPAELGDSAMYLCASSSGLVETQYFGPGTRLLVL.

The chain is built from TRBV30 and TRBJ2-3; 14 bases are a match to TRBD2. The V gene end was trimmed by 7 bases and the J gene end by 6 bases; junction bases not matched to a gene: 6. The germline V gene has CDR1 GTSNPN and CDR2 SVGIG (reference sequence). The CDR3 runs 14 residues. The chain's CDR3 is CASVTSGGGDTQYF. CDR3 coding DNA: TGTGCCTCGGTGACTAGCGGGGGGGGCGATACGCAGTATTTT. The full variable domain, rest sourced from reference TRBV30 and TRBJ2-3, is SQTIHQWPATLVQPVGSPLSLECTVEGTSNPNLYWYRQAAGRGLQLLFYSVGIGQISSEVPQNLSASRPQDRQFILSSKKLLLSDSGFYLCASVTSGGGDTQYFGPGTRLTVL.

The chain is built from TRBV5-1 and TRBJ2-6, with TRBD1 as a possible D gene (5 bases). Trimming shortened V by 2 bases and J by 0 bases, and 12 bases separated the two germline ends. The CDR3 runs 17 residues. The germline V gene encodes CDR1 SGHRS and CDR2 YFSETQ. Here the CDR3 reads CASSFTTTASGANVLTF. In nucleotides, the CDR3 is TGCGCCAGCAGCTTCACAACGACAGCCTCTGGGGCCAACGTCCTGACTTTC.

The V and J genes are TRBV29-1 and TRBJ1-2; possible D gene TRBD1, 5 bases. Per the germline V gene, CDR1 is SQVTM and CDR2 is ANQGSEA. Trimming left V 4 bases short and J 8 bases short, with 14 bases between. The CDR3 covers 12 residues. The CDR3, as DNA: TGCAGCGTTGGAGGGGACTTCATCGGCTACACCTTC. Translating gives CSVGGDFIGYTF.

The chain couples TRBV5-1 to TRBJ2-7; 8 bases match TRBD2. Germline-derived CDR1 and CDR2 are SGHRS and YFSETQ. The CDR3 extends over 13 amino acids. The V gene end was trimmed by 4 bases and the J gene end by 5 bases; junction bases not matched to a gene: 5. The DNA of the CDR3 is TGCGCCAGCAGCATGGGACTAGGGGACGAGCAGTACTTC. Encoded protein: CASSMGLGDEQYF.

CDR3: CASSPPGTGSYNEQFF. DNA for the CDR3: TGTGCCAGCAGTCCCCCCGGGACAGGCTCCTACAATGAGCAGTTCTTC. The gene calls are TRBV28 and TRBJ2-1; 8 bases match TRBD1. Germline V gene data show CDR1 as MDHEN and CDR2 as SYDVKM. CDR3 length: 16 amino acids. Trimming took 5 bases from V and 0 from J; bases not matched to a gene: 6.

The chain is built from TRBV7-8 and TRBJ2-4, with a tentative D call TRBD1 (5 bases). The CDR3 spans 14 residues. Per germline, CDR1 SGHVS and CDR2 FQNEAQ. V shed 0 bases and J shed 6 bases, with 9 bases lying between them. This CDR3 reads CASSLAGAGNIQYF. The CDR3 DNA follows: TGTGCCAGCAGCTTAGCAGGGGCCGGAAACATTCAGTACTTC. Looking up the rest from reference TRBV7-8 and TRBJ2-4 gives the full variable domain: GAGVSQSPRYKVAKRGQDVALRCDPISGHVSLFWYQQALGQGPEFLTYFQNEAQLDKSGLPSDRFFAERPEGSVSTLKIQRTQQEDSAVYLCASSLAGAGNIQYFGAGTRLSVL.

This chain connects TRBV27 to TRBJ1-1; 7 positions agree with TRBD1. CDR3 length: 17 residues. V was clipped by 5 bases and J by 0 bases; unmatched bases: 12. In germline, CDR1 is MNHEY, CDR2 SMNVEV (reference sequence). This CDR3 is CASSPTSDREVNTEAFF. The CDR3 coding sequence is TGTGCCAGCAGTCCCACATCCGACAGGGAAGTGAACACTGAAGCTTTCTTT.

This clone was observed a few times. V is TRBV28 and J is TRBJ1-6; D unclear. The CDR3 length is 13 residues. Germline V gene sequence: CDR1 MDHEN, CDR2 SYDVKM. V was shortened by 8 bases and J by 5 bases, with 10 bases between the two germline ends. The CDR3 sequence: CASCGNNNSPLHF. The CDR3 DNA follows: TGTGCCAGCTGCGGGAATAATAATTCACCCCTCCACTTT.

The V and J genes are TRBV7-6 and TRBJ1-4; 9 nucleotides match TRBD1. The CDR3 is made up of 15 amino acids. Germline CDR1 SGHVS, CDR2 FNYEAQ. Unmatched junction bases numbered 5, after V lost 2 bases and J lost 7 bases. The CDR3 bases are TGTGCCAGCAGCTTATTGACAGGGGGGGCTGAAAAACTGTTTTTT. Residues: CASSLLTGGAEKLFF.

The CDR3 protein is CASSQPGQGANEQFF. The CDR3 DNA reads as TGTGCCAGCAGCCAACCGGGACAGGGGGCTAATGAGCAGTTCTTC. This rearrangement joins TRBV3-1 (or the pseudogene TRBV3-2) to TRBJ2-1, with 12 bases matching TRBD1. CDR1 and CDR2 from the germline V gene are LGHDT and YNNKEL (reference sequence). The CDR3 is 15 residues long. Trimming removed 2 bases from V and 7 bases from J; junction bases left unmatched: 3.

This chain links TRBV19 with TRBJ1-1; 9 bases match TRBD1. The germline gives CDR1 LNHDA, CDR2 SQIVND (reference sequence). J gave up 5 bases and V 7 bases, and 2 bases lay outside the gene matches. The CDR3 covers 12 residues. The DNA of the CDR3 is TGTGCCAGTAACAGGGGGCTTACTGAAGCTTTCTTT. It yields the protein CASNRGLTEAFF.

This clone was picked up a small number of times. The rearrangement links TRBV3-1 (or the pseudogene TRBV3-2) to TRBJ1-1; 7 bases align to TRBD1. The CDR3 extends over 13 amino acids. Trimming removed 1 base from V and 11 bases from J; junction bases left unmatched: 7. CDR1 is LGHDT and CDR2 is YNNKEL in the germline V gene (reference sequence). CDR3 amino acids: CASSQGFRGDAFF. The CDR3 coding sequence is TGTGCCAGCAGCCAAGGGTTCAGGGGGGATGCTTTCTTT.

This chain links TRBV6-1 with TRBJ1-2; possibly TRBD1 for D (6 bases). The CDR3 is made up of 17 amino acids. Deletions cut 2 bases from V and 3 bases from J, with 19 bases between. Germline V lookup: CDR1 MNHNS, CDR2 SASEGT. The DNA for the CDR3 is TGTGCCAGCAGTGAATTTACCAGGGGACCCAGGGACTATGGCTACACCTTC. The encoded protein is CASSEFTRGPRDYGYTF.

Comment on this clone: This same CDR3 is encoded by further DNA sequences in the sample. This sequence joins TRBV6-6 and TRBJ2-1; 12 bases are shared with TRBD2. The V gene's germline CDR1 is MNHNY and CDR2 SVGAGI (reference sequence). Losses at the gene ends were 6 bases for V and 8 bases for J; bases not matched to a gene: 2. This CDR3 region has 13 residues. The CDR3 sequence: CASSRLAGDEQFF. Here the CDR3 DNA reads TGTGCCAGCAGCCGACTAGCGGGAGATGAGCAGTTCTTC.

This clone occurred a few times. The J gene is TRBJ1-2, the V gene TRBV3-1 (or the pseudogene TRBV3-2), with a tentative D call TRBD1 (5 bases). Trimming pared 2 bases from V and 4 bases from J, leaving 8 bases between. Per germline, CDR1 LGHDT and CDR2 YNNKEL (reference sequence). The CDR3 is made up of 13 amino acids. The CDR3 sequence is CASSQQGLYGYTF. The CDR3 DNA reads as TGTGCCAGCAGCCAACAGGGACTCTATGGCTACACCTTC.

This clone turned up a few times. The chain has TRBV6-1 and TRBJ2-7, with D perhaps TRBD1 (6 bases). This CDR3 is built from 15 residues. The germline V and J ends were trimmed by 2 bases and 3 bases, with 14 bases remaining between them. The germline CDR1 and CDR2 sequences are MNHNS and SASEGT. The CDR3, as DNA: TGTGCCAGCAGTGAATTCGGGACAAACCTCTACGAGCAGTACTTC. It yields the protein CASSEFGTNLYEQYF.

This clone was counted a single time. The chain links TRBV27 to TRBJ1-1; D gene uncertain. Germline values: CDR1 MNHEY, CDR2 SMNVEV (reference sequence). The CDR3 is made up of 17 amino acids. The V and J ends lost 2 bases and 1 base respectively, with 17 bases between them. CDR3 sequence (DNA): TGTGCCAGCAGTTTAGCGATCCAGCGCTCGGGGAACACTGAAGCTTTCTTT. Its protein is CASSLAIQRSGNTEAFF.

This clone was seen a few times. CDR3 amino acids: CASSLGDRSGNTIYF. For the CDR3, the DNA is TGTGCCAGCAGCTTGGGAGACAGGTCGGGGAACACCATATATTTT. The chain joins TRBV5-5 to TRBJ1-3; maybe TRBD1 (6 bases). V lost 0 bases to trimming and J lost 7 bases, with 14 bases between them. Germline V gene data show CDR1 as SGHKS and CDR2 as YYEKEE (reference sequence). This CDR3 is built from 15 residues. Based on the CDR3 plus reference TRBV5-5 and TRBJ1-3, the full variable domain is DAGVTQSPTHLIKTRGQQVTLRCSPISGHKSVSWYQQVLGQGPQFIFQYYEKEERGRGNFPDRFSARQFPNYSSELNVNALLLGDSALYLCASSLGDRSGNTIYFGEGSWLTVV.

This chain joins TRBV12-3 or TRBV12-4 and TRBJ2-3; D unresolved. V gave up 8 bases and J gave up 1 base, with 4 bases separating them. This CDR3 is 11 amino acids long. DNA for the CDR3: TGTGCCAGCCAGGGCACAGATACGCAGTATTTT. Translating it yields CASQGTDTQYF.

V and J are TRBV15 and TRBJ2-7, with no clear D. CDR3 size: 15 residues. The V gene's germline CDR1 is LNHNV and CDR2 YYDKDF (reference sequence). V was cut by 1 base and J by 2 bases, with 12 bases left in between. In nucleotides, the CDR3 is TGTGCCACCAGCAGAGGTAGTCGCGCAACCTACGAGCAGTACTTC. Amino acids: CATSRGSRATYEQYF.

This clone was observed once. The CDR3, as DNA: TGTGCCATCAGTACGTCTGGGGTTAGCGTAACAGATACGCAGTATTTT. Its protein is CAISTSGVSVTDTQYF. The chain combines TRBV10-3 with TRBJ2-3; the D gene is possibly TRBD2 (5 bases). CDR3 length: 16 amino acids. Per germline, CDR1 ENHRY and CDR2 SYGVKD. V lost 5 bases and J lost 3, with 18 bases in between.

The chain links TRBV19 to TRBJ1-2, with D perhaps matching TRBD1 (5 bases). This CDR3 has 13 amino acids. Trimming shortened V by 7 bases and J by 0 bases, and 9 bases separated the two germline ends. Germline V CDR1 and CDR2: LNHDA, SQIVND (reference sequence). CDR3 DNA: TGTGCCAGTATTGGGGCTTCTAACTATGGCTACACCTTC. Encoded protein: CASIGASNYGYTF.

This clone was seen more than once but under ten times. The V call is TRBV29-1, the J call TRBJ2-2; D may be TRBD2 (5 bases). This CDR3 spans 11 amino acids. Germline CDR1 SQVTM, CDR2 ANQGSEA. V was cut by 1 base and J by 10 bases, with 7 bases left in between. The CDR3 region is CSVEVTTELFF. In DNA form, the CDR3 reads TGCAGCGTTGAAGTGACTACGGAGCTGTTTTTT.

This clone showed up just a few times. The rearrangement uses TRBV7-2 and TRBJ1-1; no definite D call. This CDR3 comprises 13 residues. Germline V gene data show CDR1 as SGHTA and CDR2 as FQGNSA. With 10 bases removed from V and 0 bases from J, the gap between germline ends came to 12 bases. CDR3 protein: CATLRLLNTEAFF. CDR3 DNA sequence: TGTGCCACCCTCAGACTTCTGAACACTGAAGCTTTCTTT.

As concerns this clone: One end of the junction does not line up with germline, which may come from a read error. The chain couples TRBV7-7 to TRBJ1-1; D remains ambiguous. Germline loops: CDR1 SSHAT, CDR2 FNYEAQ (reference sequence). CDR3 size: 13 residues. The CDR3 reads CASSHDKNTEAFF. CDR3 bases: TGTGCTAGCAGCCATGACAAGAACACTGAAGCTTTCTTT.